This TCR beta chain was captured by sequencing in a study of a mutant IDH1 vaccine in newly diagnosed glioma. Study in general: Radiotherapy, temozolomide, or both had been given previously, and both were given to most.

Germline V gene data show CDR1 as MNHEY and CDR2 as SVGAGI. V lost 2 bases, J lost 10 bases, and 14 bases lay in between. The CDR3 extends over 13 amino acids. Points on this clone: Its specificity is not known.

Described time point: week 47, end of study. A 20-mer mutant IDH1 peptide at 300 ug was injected subcutaneously with topical imiquimod. Donor tumors were new WHO grade 3 or 4 IDH1-mutant, ATRX-lost astrocytomas. Measured with immunoSEQ multiplex PCR; TCRdb has only the in-frame clones, and not every one. The sample holds around 94,000 clones, nearly 90% seen once. This receptor was obtained from a woman between 45 and 65 years old with glioma. The input for sequencing was PBMCs, taken from a glioma patient whose treatment included an IDH1 peptide vaccine. The chain combines TRBV6-5 with TRBJ1-1; possibly TRBD1 for D (5 bases). CDR3 amino acids: CASSYDPRQGAFF. The CDR3 region has the DNA TGTGCCAGCAGTTACGACCCTCGGCAGGGAGCTTTCTTT.